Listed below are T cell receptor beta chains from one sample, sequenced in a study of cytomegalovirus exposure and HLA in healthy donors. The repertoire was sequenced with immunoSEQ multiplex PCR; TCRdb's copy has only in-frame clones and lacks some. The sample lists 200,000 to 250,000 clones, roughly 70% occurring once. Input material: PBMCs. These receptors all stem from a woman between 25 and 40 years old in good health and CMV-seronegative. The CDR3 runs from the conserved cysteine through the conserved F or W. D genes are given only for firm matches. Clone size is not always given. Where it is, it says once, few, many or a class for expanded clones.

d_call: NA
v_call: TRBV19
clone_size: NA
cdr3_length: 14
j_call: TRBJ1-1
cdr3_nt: TGTGCCACCTCCAACCCAGGGATGAACACTGAAGCTTTCTTT
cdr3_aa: CATSNPGMNTEAFF

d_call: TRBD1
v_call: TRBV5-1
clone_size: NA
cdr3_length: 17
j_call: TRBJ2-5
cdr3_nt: TGCGCCAGCAGCTTGGGGGAAAGACAGGGGGGTACGGAGACCCAGTACTTC
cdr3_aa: CASSLGERQGGTETQYF

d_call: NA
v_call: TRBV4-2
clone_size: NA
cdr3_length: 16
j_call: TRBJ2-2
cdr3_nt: TGTGCCAGCAGCCCGCCCCAAGATAGCAAAGCCGGGGAGCTGTTTTTT
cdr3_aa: CASSPPQDSKAGELFF

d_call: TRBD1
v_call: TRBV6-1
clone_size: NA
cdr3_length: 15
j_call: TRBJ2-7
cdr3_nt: TGTGCCAGCAGTGAAGGTGGGACAGGCTACTACGAGCAGTACTTC
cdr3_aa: CASSEGGTGYYEQYF

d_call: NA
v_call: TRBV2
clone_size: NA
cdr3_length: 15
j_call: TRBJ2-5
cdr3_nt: TGTGCCAGCAGTGAACCCCCACGAGGCGTTGGGACCCAGTACTTC
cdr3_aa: CASSEPPRGVGTQYF

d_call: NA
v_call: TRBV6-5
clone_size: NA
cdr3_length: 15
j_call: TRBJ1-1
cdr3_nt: TGTGCCAGCAGTTCCTCCGGACACTCTAACACTGAAGCTTTCTTT
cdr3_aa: CASSSSGHSNTEAFF

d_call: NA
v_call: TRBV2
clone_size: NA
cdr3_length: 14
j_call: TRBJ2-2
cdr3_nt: TGTGCCAGCAGTAGGGGGGGTTCCACCGGGGAGCTGTTTTTT
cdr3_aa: CASSRGGSTGELFF

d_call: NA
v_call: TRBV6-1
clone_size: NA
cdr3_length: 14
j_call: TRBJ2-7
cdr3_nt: TGTGCCAGCAGTTCTACTAGAATACAATACGAGCAGTACTTC
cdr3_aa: CASSSTRIQYEQYF

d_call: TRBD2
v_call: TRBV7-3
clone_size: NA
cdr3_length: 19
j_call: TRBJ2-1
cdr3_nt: TGTGCCAGCAGCTTAACGGGTGGGACTAGCGGGAGCTCCTACAATGAGCAGTTCTTC
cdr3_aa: CASSLTGGTSGSSYNEQFF

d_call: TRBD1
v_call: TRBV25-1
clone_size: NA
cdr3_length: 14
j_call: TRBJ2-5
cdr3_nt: TGTGCCAGCAGTGAACACAGGGGTAAAGAGACCCAGTACTTC
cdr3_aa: CASSEHRGKETQYF

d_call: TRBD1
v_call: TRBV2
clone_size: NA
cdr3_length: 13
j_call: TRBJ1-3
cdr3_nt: TGTGCCAGCGGGACAGGGACTGGAAACACCATATATTTT
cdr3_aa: CASGTGTGNTIYF

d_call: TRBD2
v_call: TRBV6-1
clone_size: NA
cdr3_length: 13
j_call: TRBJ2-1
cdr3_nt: TGTGCCAGCGTGGGGAGGGCCTTAGGGGAGCAGTTCTTC
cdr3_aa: CASVGRALGEQFF

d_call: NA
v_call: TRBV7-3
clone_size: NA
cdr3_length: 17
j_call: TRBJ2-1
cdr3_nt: TGTGCCAGCAGCTTAACGGTCGCGGCAGGGGGGTACAATGAGCAGTTCTTC
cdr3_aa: CASSLTVAAGGYNEQFF

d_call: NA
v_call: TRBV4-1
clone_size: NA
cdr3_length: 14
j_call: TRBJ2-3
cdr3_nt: TGCGCCAGCAGCCAAGATCCGGGGTTGGATACGCAGTATTTT
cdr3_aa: CASSQDPGLDTQYF

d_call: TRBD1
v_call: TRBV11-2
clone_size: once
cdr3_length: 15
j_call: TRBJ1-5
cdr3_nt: TGTGCCAGCAGCTTGGGGACAGTCCCCAATCAGCCCCAGCATTTT
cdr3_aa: CASSLGTVPNQPQHF

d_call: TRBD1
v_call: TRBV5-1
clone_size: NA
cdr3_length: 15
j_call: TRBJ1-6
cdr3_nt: TGCGCCAGCAGCTCGAGGACAGGGGAGGGGACACCCCTCCACTTT
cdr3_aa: CASSSRTGEGTPLHF

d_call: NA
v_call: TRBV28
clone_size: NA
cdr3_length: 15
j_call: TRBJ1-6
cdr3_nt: TGTGCCAGCAGTAAGGGGACACCGTCTAATTCACCCCTCCACTTT
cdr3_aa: CASSKGTPSNSPLHF

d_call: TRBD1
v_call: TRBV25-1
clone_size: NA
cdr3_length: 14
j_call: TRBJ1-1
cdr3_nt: TGTGCCAGCAGTTTGACAGGGGCGGGCACTGAAGCTTTCTTT
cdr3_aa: CASSLTGAGTEAFF

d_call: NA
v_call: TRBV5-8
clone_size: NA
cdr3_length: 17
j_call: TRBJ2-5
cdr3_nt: TGTGTCAGCAGCTTGGGGGTGGGACAAACCTCCCCAGAGACCCAGTACTTC
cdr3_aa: CVSSLGVGQTSPETQYF

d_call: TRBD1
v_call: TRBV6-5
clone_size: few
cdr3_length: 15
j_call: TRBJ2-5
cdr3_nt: TGTGCCAGCAGTTACTCGACAGGGTCGCAAGAGACCCAGTACTTC
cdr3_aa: CASSYSTGSQETQYF

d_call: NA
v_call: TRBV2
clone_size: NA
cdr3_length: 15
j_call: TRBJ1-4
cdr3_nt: TGTGCCAGCAGTGAAAACGGGTTAACTAATGAAAAACTGTTTTTT
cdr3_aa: CASSENGLTNEKLFF

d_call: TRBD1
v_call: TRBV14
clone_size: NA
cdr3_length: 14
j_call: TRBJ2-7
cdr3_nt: TGTGCCAGCAATGTCCTAGGACAGGGAGACGAGCAGTACTTC
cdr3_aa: CASNVLGQGDEQYF

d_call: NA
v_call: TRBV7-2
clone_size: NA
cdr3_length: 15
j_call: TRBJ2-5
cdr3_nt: TGTGCCAGCAGCTTAGGAAGCGGATTCCAAGAGACCCAGTACTTC
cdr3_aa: CASSLGSGFQETQYF

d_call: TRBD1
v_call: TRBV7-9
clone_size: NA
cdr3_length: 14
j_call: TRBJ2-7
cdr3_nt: TGTGCCAGCAGCTTCGGACAGGGTTCCTACGAGCAGTACTTC
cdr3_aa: CASSFGQGSYEQYF

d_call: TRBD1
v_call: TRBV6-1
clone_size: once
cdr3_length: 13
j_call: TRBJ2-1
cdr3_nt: TGTGCCAGCCTCGGACAGGGAATTCTTGAGCAGTTCTTC
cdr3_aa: CASLGQGILEQFF

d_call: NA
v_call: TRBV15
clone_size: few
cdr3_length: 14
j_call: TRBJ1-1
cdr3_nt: TGTGCCACCAGCAGAGTCCAGATGAACACTGAAGCTTTCTTT
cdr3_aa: CATSRVQMNTEAFF

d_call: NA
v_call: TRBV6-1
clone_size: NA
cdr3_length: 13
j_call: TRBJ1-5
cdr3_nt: TGTGCCAGCAGGACGGGGAGGGTTCAGCCCCAGCATTTT
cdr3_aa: CASRTGRVQPQHF

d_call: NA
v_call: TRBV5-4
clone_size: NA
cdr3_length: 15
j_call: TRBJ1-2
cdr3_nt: TGTGCCAGCAGCCAAGATCGGAACAGGGTGAATGGCTACACCTTC
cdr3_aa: CASSQDRNRVNGYTF

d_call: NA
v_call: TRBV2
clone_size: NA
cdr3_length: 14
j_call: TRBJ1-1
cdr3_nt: TGTGCCAGCAGGAGGGAGGCTTCGGGCACTGAAGCTTTCTTT
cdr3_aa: CASRREASGTEAFF

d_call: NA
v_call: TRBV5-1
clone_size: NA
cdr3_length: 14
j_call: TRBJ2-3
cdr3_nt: TGCGCCAGCAGCTTGGTTCTGACGCGGGATACGCAGTATTTT
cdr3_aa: CASSLVLTRDTQYF

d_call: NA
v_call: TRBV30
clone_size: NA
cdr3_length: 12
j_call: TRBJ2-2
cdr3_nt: TGTGCCTGGAGAGAGAGTTGGGGGGAGCTGTTTTTT
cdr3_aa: CAWRESWGELFF

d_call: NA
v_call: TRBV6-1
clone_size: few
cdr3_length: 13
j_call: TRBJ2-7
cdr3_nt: TGTGCCAGCAGTGCGGATGTACAGGGAAGGCAGTACTTC
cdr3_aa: CASSADVQGRQYF

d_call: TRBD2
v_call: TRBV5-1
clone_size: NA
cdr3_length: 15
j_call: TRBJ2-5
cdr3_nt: TGCGCCAGCAGTCTGCAGCGGGGGTCCCAAGAGACCCAGTACTTC
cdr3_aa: CASSLQRGSQETQYF

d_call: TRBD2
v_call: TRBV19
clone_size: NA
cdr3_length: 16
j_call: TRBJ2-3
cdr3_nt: TGTGCCAGTAGTATATTCGCGGCGGGAGGGCCGGATACGCAGTATTTT
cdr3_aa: CASSIFAAGGPDTQYF

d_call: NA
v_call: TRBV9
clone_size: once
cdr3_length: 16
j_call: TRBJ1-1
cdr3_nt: TGTGCCAGCAGCGCCCTCGGTGCGGGGAGTAGAACTGAAGCTTTCTTT
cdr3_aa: CASSALGAGSRTEAFF

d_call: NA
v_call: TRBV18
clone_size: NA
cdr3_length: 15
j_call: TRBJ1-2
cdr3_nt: TGTGCCAGCTCACCCCCCCAGACAGGCAAATCCGGCTACACCTTC
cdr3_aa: CASSPPQTGKSGYTF

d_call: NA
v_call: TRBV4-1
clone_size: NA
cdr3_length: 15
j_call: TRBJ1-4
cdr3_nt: TGCGCCAGCAGCCCCAACAGTGCAACTAATGAAAAACTGTTTTTT
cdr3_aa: CASSPNSATNEKLFF

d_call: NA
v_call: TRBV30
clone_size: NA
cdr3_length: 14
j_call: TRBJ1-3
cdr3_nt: TGTGCCTGTGTCCCGGACAGCTTTGGAAACACCATATATTTT
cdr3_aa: CACVPDSFGNTIYF

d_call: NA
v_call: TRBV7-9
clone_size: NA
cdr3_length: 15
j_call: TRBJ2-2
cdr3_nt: TGTGCCAGCAGCCCGCCGAGTCGCGACACCGGGGAGCTGTTTTTT
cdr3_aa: CASSPPSRDTGELFF

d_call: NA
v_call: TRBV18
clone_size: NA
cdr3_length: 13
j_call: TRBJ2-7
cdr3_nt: TGTGCCAGCTCACTAGATCAAAACTACGAGCAGTACTTC
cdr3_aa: CASSLDQNYEQYF

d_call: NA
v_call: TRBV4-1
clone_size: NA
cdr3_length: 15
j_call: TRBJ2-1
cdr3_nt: TGCGCCAGCAGCCAAGATCACAACCGGGACAATGAGCAGTTCTTC
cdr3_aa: CASSQDHNRDNEQFF

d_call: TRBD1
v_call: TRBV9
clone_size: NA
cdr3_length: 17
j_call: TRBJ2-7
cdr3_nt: TGTGCCAGCAGCGCCCTATCCACAGGGGGCGACTCCTACGAGCAGTACTTC
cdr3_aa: CASSALSTGGDSYEQYF

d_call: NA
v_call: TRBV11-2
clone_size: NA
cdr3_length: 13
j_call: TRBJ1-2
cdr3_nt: TGTGCCAGCAGGCCACAAGGGGCCTATGGCTACACCTTC
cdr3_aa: CASRPQGAYGYTF

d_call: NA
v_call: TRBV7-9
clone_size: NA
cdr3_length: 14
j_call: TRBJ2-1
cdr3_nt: TGTGCCAGCAGCTTAGCCTCCTACTACAATGAGCAGTTCTTC
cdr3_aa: CASSLASYYNEQFF

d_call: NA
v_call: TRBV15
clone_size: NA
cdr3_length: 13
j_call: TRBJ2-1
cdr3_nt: TGTGCCACCAGCATCCCTAGTGGCCATGAGCAGTTCTTC
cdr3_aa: CATSIPSGHEQFF

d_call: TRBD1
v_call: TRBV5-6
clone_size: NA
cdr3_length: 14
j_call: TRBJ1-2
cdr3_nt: TGTGCCAGCAGCTACGTACAGGGGGCAAGTGGCTACACCTTC
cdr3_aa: CASSYVQGASGYTF

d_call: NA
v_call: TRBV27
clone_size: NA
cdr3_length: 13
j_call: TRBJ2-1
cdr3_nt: TGTGCCAGCAGTTTATTACACTACAATGAGCAGTTCTTC
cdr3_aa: CASSLLHYNEQFF

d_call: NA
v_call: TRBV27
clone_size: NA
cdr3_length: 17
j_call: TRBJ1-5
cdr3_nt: TGTGCCAGCAGTGGGGCAGGGGTCCAATACGGCAATCAGCCCCAGCATTTT
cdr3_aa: CASSGAGVQYGNQPQHF

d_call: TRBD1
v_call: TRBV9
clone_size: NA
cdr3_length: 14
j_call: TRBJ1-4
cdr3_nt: TGTGCCAGCAGCTCGGACAGGCCTAATGAAAAACTGTTTTTT
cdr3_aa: CASSSDRPNEKLFF

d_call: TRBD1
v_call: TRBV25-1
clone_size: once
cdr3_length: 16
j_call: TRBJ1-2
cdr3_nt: TGTGCCAGCACCGAATCCCGGACAGGCTCCCCCTCCGGCTACACCTTC
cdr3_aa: CASTESRTGSPSGYTF

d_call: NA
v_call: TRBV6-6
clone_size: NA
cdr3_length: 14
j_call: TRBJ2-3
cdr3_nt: TGTGCCAGCAGTTACCCAGGGTCAGGAGATACGCAGTATTTT
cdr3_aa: CASSYPGSGDTQYF

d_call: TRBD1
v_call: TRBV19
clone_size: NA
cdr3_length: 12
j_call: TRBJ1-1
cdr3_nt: TGTGCCAGTAGCCAGGGGGTCACTGAAGCTTTCTTT
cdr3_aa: CASSQGVTEAFF

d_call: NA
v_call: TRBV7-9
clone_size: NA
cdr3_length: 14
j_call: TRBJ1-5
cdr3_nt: TGTGCCAGCAGCTTAGACGGCAGGGAACAGCCCCAGCATTTT
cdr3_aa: CASSLDGREQPQHF

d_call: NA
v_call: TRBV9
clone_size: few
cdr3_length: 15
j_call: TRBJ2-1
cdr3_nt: TGTGCCAGCAGCGTAGACGGGGATTCCTACAATGAGCAGTTCTTC
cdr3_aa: CASSVDGDSYNEQFF

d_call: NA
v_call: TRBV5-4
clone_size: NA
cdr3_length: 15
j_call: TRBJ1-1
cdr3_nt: TGTGCCAGCAGCTTTCCCTTTACTGAGGTCACTGAAGCTTTCTTT
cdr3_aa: CASSFPFTEVTEAFF